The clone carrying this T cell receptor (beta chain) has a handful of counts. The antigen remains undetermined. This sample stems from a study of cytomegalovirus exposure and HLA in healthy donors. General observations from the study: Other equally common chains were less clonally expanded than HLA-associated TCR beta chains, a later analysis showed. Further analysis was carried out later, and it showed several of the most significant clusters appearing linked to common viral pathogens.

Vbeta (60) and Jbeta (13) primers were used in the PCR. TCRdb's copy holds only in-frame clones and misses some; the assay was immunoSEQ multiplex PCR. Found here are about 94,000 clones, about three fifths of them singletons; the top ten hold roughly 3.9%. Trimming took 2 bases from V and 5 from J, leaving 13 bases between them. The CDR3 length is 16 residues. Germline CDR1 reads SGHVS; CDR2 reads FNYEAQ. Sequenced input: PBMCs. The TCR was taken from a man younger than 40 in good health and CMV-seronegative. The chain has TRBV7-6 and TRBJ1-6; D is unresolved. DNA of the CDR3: TGTGCCAGCAGCTTAAATTGGGCACCAAATAATTCACCCCTCCACTTT. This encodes CASSLNWAPNNSPLHF.